This record covers a single T cell receptor beta chain. This entry is derived from a study of PD-1 and CTLA-4 blockade in melanoma. The CDR3 runs 13 residues. CDR1 is SGHTA and CDR2 is FQGNSA in the germline V gene. The V and J ends lost 6 bases and 1 base respectively, with 10 bases between them. TCRdb's table, derived via immunoSEQ multiplex PCR, lists solely in-frame clones and lacks some. The sample has 30,000 to 35,000 clones, around 90% seen once. The V call is TRBV7-2, the J call TRBJ2-7, with a tentative D call TRBD2 (6 bases). The clonotype originates from a human donor with melanoma. The starting material was CD8+ T cells from peripheral blood, obtained from a patient given anti-PD-1 treatment. CDR3 protein: CASRVAGSYEQYF. CDR3 DNA sequence: TGTGCCAGCAGGGTGGCGGGGTCCTACGAGCAGTACTTC.